The 31 T cell receptor beta chains reported below all come from one sample, sequenced in a study of cytomegalovirus exposure and HLA in healthy donors. 60 Vbeta and 13 Jbeta primers were used in PCR. TCRdb's copy holds only in-frame clones and misses some; the assay was immunoSEQ multiplex PCR. The table lists roughly 140,000 clones, almost 80% of them singletons. Sequencing was done on a sample of PBMCs. These receptors came from a male donor in good health and CMV-seronegative.

This chain connects TRBV9 to TRBJ2-2, with a tentative D call TRBD1 (5 bases). This CDR3 spans 16 amino acids. The V and J ends lost 3 bases and 0 bases respectively, with 12 bases between them. CDR1 and CDR2 (germline): SGDLS, YYNGEE. CDR3 protein: CASSARVWANTGELFF. The CDR3 region has the DNA TGTGCCAGCAGCGCCAGGGTCTGGGCGAACACCGGGGAGCTGTTTTTT.

The genes are TRBV6-5 and TRBJ2-1, with 9 bases matching TRBD2. J lost 10 bases, V lost 0 bases, and 7 bases had no gene match. The CDR3 extends over 15 amino acids. The germline CDR1 and CDR2 sequences are MNHEY and SVGAGI. CDR3 region: CASSYSITAGGEQFF. DNA of the CDR3: TGTGCCAGCAGTTACTCGATCACAGCGGGAGGCGAGCAGTTCTTC.

This clone was seen more than once but under ten times. The rearrangement uses TRBV7-9 and TRBJ2-1; TRBD2 is a possible D gene (6 bases). V was shortened by 5 bases and J by 9 bases, with 20 bases between the two germline ends. Germline V gene data show CDR1 as SEHNR and CDR2 as FQNEAQ (reference sequence). The CDR3 has 15 residues. The CDR3: CASSPDGGRGVEQFF. CDR3 nucleotides: TGTGCCAGCAGCCCAGATGGGGGGAGAGGGGTTGAGCAGTTCTTC.

Details on this clone: Other DNA sequences in the sample encode the same CDR3. The chain joins TRBV9 to TRBJ1-5, with D uncertain. The CDR3 runs to 14 residues. Trimming pared 2 bases from V and 2 bases from J, leaving 8 bases between. The V gene's germline CDR1 is SGDLS and CDR2 YYNGEE. CDR3 region: CASSVGGGNQPQHF. CDR3 bases: TGTGCCAGCAGCGTCGGCGGGGGCAATCAGCCCCAGCATTTT. Supplemented by reference TRBV9 and TRBJ1-5, the full variable domain reads DSGVTQTPKHLITATGQRVTLRCSPRSGDLSVYWYQQSLDQGLQFLIQYYNGEERAKGNILERFSAQQFPDLHSELNLSSLELGDSALYFCASSVGGGNQPQHFGDGTRLSIL.

The V call is TRBV7-9, the J call TRBJ2-7; D is undetermined. From germline, CDR1 is SEHNR and CDR2 FQNEAQ (reference sequence). V lost 6 bases and J lost 2, with 11 bases in between. The CDR3 spans 13 residues. CDR3 DNA: TGTGCCAGCAGACTCGACAAGCCCTACGAGCAGTACTTC. Amino acids: CASRLDKPYEQYF.

This chain links TRBV19 with TRBJ1-5; 9 nucleotides align to TRBD1. The CDR3 covers 13 residues. The trim removed 6 bases at V and 6 bases at J, leaving 3 bases unmatched. CDR1 is LNHDA, CDR2 SQIVND, per germline (reference sequence). This chain's CDR3 is CASRMTGGQPQHF. Written as DNA, the CDR3 is TGTGCCAGTAGGATGACAGGGGGTCAGCCCCAGCATTTT.

This clone was seen a few times. This rearrangement joins TRBV12-5 to TRBJ2-5, with 7 nucleotides matching TRBD2. Judging by the DNA end, TRBJ2-7 fits better; the J call may be wrong. Germline CDR1 LGHNT, CDR2 FRNRAP. The CDR3 has 17 residues. CDR3 nucleotide sequence: TGTGCTAGTGGTTTGGTTTACGGGGGGATTTTCTCCTACGAGCAGTACTTC. Translated: CASGLVYGGIFSYEQYF.

This chain uses TRBV5-4 with TRBJ2-3; 10 nucleotides match TRBD2. CDR1 and CDR2 (germline): SGHNT, YYREEE (reference sequence). The CDR3 contains 17 residues. V lost 0 bases, J lost 6 bases, and 10 bases stayed unmatched. CDR3 residues: CASSLGFLAGAGDTQYF. The CDR3 DNA reads TGTGCCAGCAGCTTGGGCTTTCTAGCGGGAGCTGGGGATACGCAGTATTTT. The full variable domain, completed using reference TRBV5-4 and TRBJ2-3, is ETGVTQSPTHLIKTRGQQVTLRCSSQSGHNTVSWYQQALGQGPQFIFQYYREEENGRGNFPPRFSGLQFPNYSSELNVNALELDDSALYLCASSLGFLAGAGDTQYFGPGTRLTVL.

The genes are TRBV7-2 and TRBJ2-7; weak D call: TRBD2 (5 bases). The CDR3 runs 15 residues. Germline V lookup: CDR1 SGHTA, CDR2 FQGNSA. V gave up 1 base and J gave up 7 bases, with 17 bases separating them. The CDR3 loop reads CASSLGREYGPEQYF. The CDR3 DNA reads TGTGCCAGCAGCTTAGGTCGGGAATACGGTCCAGAGCAGTACTTC.

The V gene is TRBV27, the J gene TRBJ2-2, with 9 positions matching TRBD1. This CDR3 contains 18 residues. J was trimmed by 4 bases and V by 0 bases; bases with no gene match: 9. In germline, CDR1 is MNHEY, CDR2 SMNVEV (reference sequence). CDR3 DNA sequence: TGTGCCAGCAGTTTATCCGCACCAACAGGGGGCGGCACCGGGGAGCTGTTTTTT. This gives the protein CASSLSAPTGGGTGELFF.

The V and J genes are TRBV27 and TRBJ1-2, with a weak D call TRBD1 (5 bases). The CDR3 contains 11 residues. Looked up from germline, CDR1 is MNHEY and CDR2 is SMNVEV (reference sequence). V lost 8 bases and J lost 5, with 9 bases in between. This CDR3 reads CASGGGYGYTF. CDR3 nucleotides: TGTGCCAGCGGTGGGGGGTATGGCTACACCTTC.

The chain carries TRBV7-3 and TRBJ2-5; D is uncertain. The CDR3 runs to 14 residues. V lost 0 bases and J lost 5, with 10 bases in between. CDR1 and CDR2 from the germline V gene are SGHTA and FQGTGA. The CDR3 DNA reads as TGTGCCAGCAGCTTAACGTCTAGTTGGGAGACCCAGTACTTC. Its protein product is CASSLTSSWETQYF.

This rearrangement joins TRBV19 to TRBJ1-2, with a possible D match to TRBD1 (6 bases). CDR3 length equals 15 residues. V shed 2 bases and J shed 1 base, with 11 bases lying between them. CDR1 LNHDA and CDR2 SQIVND come from the germline V gene (reference sequence). This CDR3 is CASSIMGQYNYGYTF. In DNA, the CDR3 is TGTGCCAGTAGTATAATGGGACAATATAACTATGGCTACACCTTC.

The V call is TRBV5-1, the J call TRBJ2-2; 9 positions agree with TRBD1. Germline values: CDR1 SGHRS, CDR2 YFSETQ. V gave up 4 bases and J gave up 6 bases; unmatched junction bases: 4. This CDR3 comprises 14 residues. CDR3 sequence reads: CASSPRQGAGELFF. Here the CDR3 DNA reads TGCGCCAGCAGCCCACGACAGGGGGCCGGGGAGCTGTTTTTT.

The chain has TRBV5-6 and TRBJ1-1, with no clear D. The CDR3 runs to 15 residues. Germline CDR1 and CDR2: SGHDT and YYEEEE. The V end was cut by 2 bases, the J end by 0 bases, with 11 bases between. The CDR3 reads CASSLMGNLNTEAFF. CDR3 DNA: TGTGCCAGCAGCTTAATGGGCAACCTGAACACTGAAGCTTTCTTT.

This sequence joins TRBV18 and TRBJ1-1; tentative D call: TRBD1 (6 bases). V was clipped by 8 bases and J by 0 bases, with 10 bases between them. The length of the CDR3 is 13 residues. Looked up from germline, CDR1 is KGHSH and CDR2 is LQKENI. The CDR3 here is CASQDSLNTEAFF. Written as DNA, the CDR3 is TGTGCCAGCCAGGACAGCTTGAACACTGAAGCTTTCTTT.

This sequence joins TRBV5-1 and TRBJ2-2, with a weak D call TRBD2 (6 bases). Trimming shortened V by 0 bases and J by 4 bases, and 7 bases separated the two germline ends. This CDR3 region has 14 residues. Germline CDR1 and CDR2: SGHRS and YFSETQ. The CDR3 region has the DNA TGCGCCAGCAGCTTGGACGGGAGCACCGGGGAGCTGTTTTTT. It yields the protein CASSLDGSTGELFF.

The chain employs TRBV7-2 and TRBJ1-4; no definite D call. Germline V gives CDR1 SGHTA, CDR2 FQGNSA. Deletions cut 0 bases from V and 1 base from J, with 6 bases between. This CDR3 region has 15 residues. CDR3 sequence: CASSLASVTNEKLFF. The CDR3 DNA sequence: TGTGCCAGCAGCTTAGCGTCAGTAACTAATGAAAAACTGTTTTTT.

On this clone itself: Other DNA sequences within the sample encode an identical CDR3. The CDR3 coding sequence is TGTGCCAGCTCACCCGACAGGGTTTCGACTGAAGCTTTCTTT. It yields the protein CASSPDRVSTEAFF. V is TRBV18 and J is TRBJ1-1; 7 bases are shared with TRBD1. The V gene end was trimmed by 3 bases and the J gene end by 5 bases; junction bases not matched to a gene: 6. The length of the CDR3 is 14 residues. The germline V gene encodes CDR1 KGHSH and CDR2 LQKENI. The full variable domain, its missing parts supplied by reference TRBV18 and TRBJ1-1, is NAGVMQNPRHLVRRRGQEARLRCSPMKGHSHVYWYRQLPEEGLKFMVYLQKENIIDESGMPKERFSAEFPKEGPSILRIQQVVRGDSAAYFCASSPDRVSTEAFFGQGTRLTVV.

The chain joins TRBV5-4 to TRBJ2-3; D uncertain. V lost 0 bases to trimming and J lost 0 bases, with 5 bases between them. The CDR3 length is 14 residues. Germline V gene lookup returns CDR1 SGHNT and CDR2 YYREEE (reference sequence). DNA for the CDR3: TGTGCCAGCAGCTTGGCAGTTAGCACAGATACGCAGTATTTT. It yields the protein CASSLAVSTDTQYF.

V gene TRBV9 combines with J gene TRBJ2-3, with 8 bases matching TRBD2. Germline trimming cut 4 bases from V and 0 bases from J; bases unmatched to any gene: 4. The CDR3 covers 15 residues. Per germline, CDR1 SGDLS and CDR2 YYNGEE. In DNA, the CDR3 is TGTGCCAGCAGCTCGGGACTAGTCAGCACAGATACGCAGTATTTT. It encodes CASSSGLVSTDTQYF.

Notes on this clone: The sample has other DNA sequences that encode this CDR3 too. This chain links TRBV9 with TRBJ2-5; the D gene is possibly TRBD2 (5 bases). Trimming cost V 1 base and J 5 bases, with 9 bases left between them. Germline CDR1 SGDLS, CDR2 YYNGEE. The CDR3 runs to 13 residues. CDR3 DNA: TGTGCCAGCAGCGTACGGGGTAGGGAGACCCAGTACTTC. Protein product: CASSVRGRETQYF.

J is TRBJ2-3 and V is TRBV21-1; the D call TRBD1 from the table was never checked on the DNA. TRBV21-1 is noted as a pseudogene. The CDR3 is made up of 18 amino acids. CDR3 loop: CASSKGGDRDRATDTQYF. Here the CDR3 DNA reads TGTGCCAGCAGCAAAGGAGGGGACAGGGACAGGGCCACAGATACGCAGTATTTT.

The gene calls are TRBV5-1 and TRBJ1-2; D gene ambiguous. The V and J ends lost 1 base and 0 bases respectively, with 10 bases between them. The CDR3 totals 15 residues. CDR1 SGHRS and CDR2 YFSETQ come from the germline V gene. The CDR3 DNA reads TGCGCCAGCAGCTTGATCCCAGGCTCTAACTATGGCTACACCTTC. The encoded protein is CASSLIPGSNYGYTF.

The chain links TRBV2 to TRBJ2-7, with D perhaps TRBD2 (6 bases). Germline assignment: CDR1 SNHLY and CDR2 FYNNEI. This CDR3 region has 16 residues. Trimming removed 0 bases at V and 3 bases at J, with 15 bases between. The CDR3 protein is CASSEALGGGYYEQYF. The CDR3 region has the DNA TGTGCCAGCAGTGAAGCGCTCGGGGGAGGATACTACGAGCAGTACTTC.

The chain employs TRBV5-6 and TRBJ2-7; no firm D call. V lost 2 bases, J lost 5 bases, and 5 bases lay in between. This CDR3 is built from 11 residues. CDR1 is SGHDT, CDR2 YYEEEE, per germline. The CDR3 DNA is TGTGCCAGCAGCTTCACAGACGAGCAGTACTTC. Protein sequence: CASSFTDEQYF.

The gene calls are TRBV4-1 and TRBJ2-7; 8 bases line up with TRBD2. CDR1 is MGHRA and CDR2 is YSYEKL in the germline V gene. This CDR3 spans 14 amino acids. V lost 5 bases and J lost 2; bases outside the gene matches: 5. The CDR3 loop reads CASSTRAGAYEQYF. The CDR3 DNA reads TGCGCCAGCAGCACCCGAGCGGGGGCCTACGAGCAGTACTTC.

The J gene is TRBJ2-7, the V gene TRBV7-9; 8 bases match TRBD1. Germline V gives CDR1 SEHNR, CDR2 FQNEAQ (reference sequence). J lost 3 bases, V lost 7 bases, and 5 bases had no gene match. The CDR3 covers 13 residues. The CDR3 loop is CASTIGTGYEQYF. As DNA, the CDR3 is TGTGCCAGCACCATAGGGACAGGCTACGAGCAGTACTTC.

The chain couples TRBV11-3 to TRBJ1-6; D may be TRBD1 (5 bases). Trimming pared 1 base from V and 7 bases from J, leaving 14 bases between. The CDR3 extends over 16 amino acids. Germline CDR1 is SGHNT and CDR2 is YENEEA. In nucleotides, the CDR3 is TGTGCCAGCAGCTTAGCTCAGGAGGGGAGAAATTCACCCCTCCACTTT. Its translation is CASSLAQEGRNSPLHF.

For the CDR3, the DNA is TGTGCCAGCAGCTTAGAGGGGGGGAAGGGCACTGAAGCTTTCTTT. It yields the protein CASSLEGGKGTEAFF. The chain has TRBV9 and TRBJ1-1, with TRBD1 as a possible D gene (6 bases). Trimming pared 4 bases from V and 4 bases from J, leaving 17 bases between. Germline-derived CDR1 and CDR2 are SGDLS and YYNGEE. This CDR3 has 15 residues.

The rearrangement joins TRBV2 to TRBJ1-1; 7 bases match TRBD1. The CDR3 extends over 16 amino acids. CDR1 is SNHLY, CDR2 FYNNEI, per germline. Trimming cost V 6 bases and J 1 base; bases outside gene matches: 11. The CDR3 here is CASRDLQGFRNTEAFF. The CDR3, as DNA: TGTGCCAGCAGAGACCTACAGGGGTTTAGGAACACTGAAGCTTTCTTT. The full variable domain, completed using reference TRBV2 and TRBJ1-1, is EPEVTQTPSHQVTQMGQEVILRCVPISNHLYFYWYRQILGQKVEFLVSFYNNEISEKSEIFDDQFSVERPDGSNFTLKIRSTKLEDSAMYFCASRDLQGFRNTEAFFGQGTRLTVV.